These 30 T cell receptor beta chains were sequenced from one sample in a study of post-analysis software for immune sequencing data. No antigen has been assigned to these receptors. Unique molecular identifiers had been added to the TCR beta cDNA libraries. TCRdb redid the calling of the PCR reads with MiXCR, one entry per CDR3 protein. This sample has about 770,000 distinct CDR3 sequences, with around 42% found just once. Study-wide findings and caveats: Several TRBV segments were more frequent in patients than controls; TRBV5-6, TRBV5-1 and TRBV20-1 belonged to this group.

Sequencing input: blood. The source is a girl between 5 and 17 years old with multiple sclerosis.

This clonotype was observed a few times. The chain combines TRBV7-9 with TRBJ2-5, with D possibly TRBD1 on 5 matching bases. V lost 8 bases and J lost 1, with 8 bases in between. Germline CDR1 reads SEHNR; CDR2 reads FQNEAQ (reference sequence). This CDR3 is 12 amino acids long. CDR3 in amino acids: CASGATQETQYF. As DNA, the CDR3 is TGTGCCAGCGGGGCTACCCAAGAGACCCAGTACTTC.

This clonotype was recorded many times. The CDR3, as DNA: TGTGCCATCAGGGAAGCGGGGAAAGAGACCCAGTACTTC. The encoded protein is CAIREAGKETQYF. The V and J genes are TRBV10-3 and TRBJ2-5; 7 bases map to TRBD2. Germline values: CDR1 ENHRY, CDR2 SYGVKD. V lost 6 bases and J lost 3; bases outside the gene matches: 4. The CDR3 has 13 amino acids.

The rearrangement joins TRBV20-1 to TRBJ2-7, with 9 bases that match TRBD2. The V and J ends lost 6 bases and 4 bases, in that order; junction bases with no gene match: 25. Germline V gene lookup returns CDR1 DFQATT and CDR2 SNEGSKA (reference sequence). This CDR3 has 19 residues. The CDR3 DNA sequence: TGCAGTGCGCCGCCCCGACTAGCGGATTTGGAGAGGGGGATTTACGAGCAGTACTTC. It translates to CSAPPRLADLERGIYEQYF.

In its sample, this clonotype was seen a few times. The J gene is TRBJ2-1, the V gene TRBV6-5; 8 bases align to TRBD2. The ends lost 0 bases at V and 4 bases at J; junction bases unmatched: 8. Per germline, CDR1 MNHEY and CDR2 SVGAGI. The CDR3 consists of 17 residues. The CDR3 loop is CASSYSGGSGVYNEQFF. CDR3 DNA sequence: TGTGCCAGCAGTTACTCGGGAGGTAGCGGGGTGTACAATGAGCAGTTCTTC.

This clonotype was observed a single time. This chain uses TRBV20-1 with TRBJ2-5, with a weak D call TRBD2 (5 bases). The DNA end favors TRBJ2-7, so the J call may be wrong. Per the germline V gene, CDR1 is DFQATT and CDR2 is SNEGSKA (reference sequence). The CDR3 extends over 12 amino acids. Written as DNA, the CDR3 is TGCAGTGCTGGAGCGGCTACCCACGAGCAGTACTTC. This encodes CSAGAATHEQYF.

The chain links TRBV2 to TRBJ2-1; D not resolved. Germline assignment: CDR1 SNHLY and CDR2 FYNNEI. This CDR3 contains 13 residues. The germline V and J ends were trimmed by 4 bases and 7 bases, with 11 bases remaining between them. DNA of the CDR3: TGTGCCAGCAGTGGGGCCCGCGGAAATGAGCAGTTCTTC. It yields the protein CASSGARGNEQFF.

Comment on this clonotype: A junction boundary mismatches the germline segment, possibly from a read error. The chain combines TRBV7-9 with TRBJ2-4, with D maybe TRBD2 (6 bases). The length of the CDR3 is 11 residues. Germline CDR1 is SEHNR and CDR2 is FQNEAQ (reference sequence). The CDR3 sequence: CASSVAVEQYF. The CDR3 DNA reads TGTGCCAGCAGCGTAGCGGTAGAGCAGTACTTC.

The chain carries TRBV18 and TRBJ2-5, with D perhaps TRBD2 (5 bases). The CDR3 runs 15 residues. Per germline, CDR1 KGHSH and CDR2 LQKENI. Trimming took off 3 bases at V and 5 bases at J, with 16 bases between the two ends. This CDR3 reads CASSPPLGGGETQYF. In DNA, the CDR3 is TGTGCCAGCTCACCCCCCCTCGGAGGCGGGGAGACCCAGTACTTC.

This clonotype was detected only a few times. The chain is built from TRBV6-6 and TRBJ1-1, with 7 bases that match TRBD1. CDR1 MNHNY and CDR2 SVGAGI come from the germline V gene (reference sequence). Trimming removed 2 bases from V and 4 bases from J; junction bases left unmatched: 4. CDR3 length equals 14 residues. The CDR3 region is CASSYHRDSTEAFF. The CDR3 DNA is TGTGCCAGCAGTTACCACCGGGACAGCACTGAAGCTTTCTTT.

This clonotype was found a few times. The chain couples TRBV27 to TRBJ2-5; D unresolved. Germline CDR1 reads MNHEY; CDR2 reads SMNVEV (reference sequence). The V end was cut by 3 bases, the J end by 3 bases, with 5 bases between. CDR3 size: 12 residues. CDR3 amino acids: CASSFDEETQYF. CDR3 nucleotide sequence: TGTGCCAGCAGTTTCGACGAAGAGACCCAGTACTTC.

The gene calls are TRBV7-6 and TRBJ1-1; D unclear. Germline V gene sequence: CDR1 SGHVS, CDR2 FNYEAQ. This CDR3 has 16 amino acids. V was clipped by 5 bases and J by 5 bases, with 21 bases between them. The CDR3 DNA is TGTGCCAGCAGCCGATTTGGGAGTTCCGTCCGGACTGAAGCTTTCTTT. This encodes CASSRFGSSVRTEAFF.

V and J are TRBV6-1 and TRBJ2-7; TRBD2 matches at 9 bases. The J segment lost 5 bases and the V segment lost 1 base, leaving 6 bases of the junction unmatched. This CDR3 is built from 15 residues. CDR1 is MNHNS, CDR2 SASEGT, per germline. The CDR3 DNA sequence: TGTGCCAGCAGTGAAGTTGATAGCGGGAGCCACGAGCAGTACTTC. This codes for CASSEVDSGSHEQYF.

This clonotype was seen only a few times. The CDR3 protein is CASSAAGGRETQYF. CDR3 DNA: TGTGCCAGCAGCGCAGCCGGGGGACGAGAGACCCAGTACTTC. The chain joins TRBV9 to TRBJ2-5; maybe TRBD2 (6 bases). The CDR3 totals 14 residues. Germline assignment: CDR1 SGDLS and CDR2 YYNGEE. V lost 3 bases, J lost 4 bases, and 13 bases lay in between. The full variable domain, rest sourced from reference TRBV9 and TRBJ2-5, is DSGVTQTPKHLITATGQRVTLRCSPRSGDLSVYWYQQSLDQGLQFLIQYYNGEERAKGNILERFSAQQFPDLHSELNLSSLELGDSALYFCASSAAGGRETQYFGPGTRLLVL.

In its sample, this clonotype was seen a few times. The chain joins TRBV29-1 to TRBJ2-1, with TRBD2 identical over 7 bases. CDR1 and CDR2 from the germline V gene are SQVTM and ANQGSEA. J was trimmed by 0 bases and V by 7 bases; bases with no gene match: 6. CDR3 size: 14 residues. The CDR3 sequence is CSATGGRSYNEQFF. In DNA form, the CDR3 reads TGCAGCGCCACGGGAGGCCGCTCCTACAATGAGCAGTTCTTC.

The V gene is TRBV28, the J gene TRBJ2-5; D gene ambiguous. V lost 2 bases to trimming and J lost 5 bases, with 15 bases between them. Germline V gene sequence: CDR1 MDHEN, CDR2 SYDVKM. The CDR3 extends over 15 amino acids. The CDR3 DNA reads as TGTGCCAGCAGTTTAGTACGGGCAGCCTTGGAGACCCAGTACTTC. Its protein product is CASSLVRAALETQYF.

The rearrangement joins TRBV6-6 to TRBJ1-5; D gene ambiguous. Germline lookup yields CDR1 MNHNY and CDR2 SVGAGI (reference sequence). The CDR3 is 12 amino acids. The V end was cut by 2 bases, the J end by 11 bases, with 10 bases between. The CDR3 protein is CASSYPAAAQHF. The CDR3 DNA is TGTGCCAGCAGTTACCCTGCGGCGGCCCAGCATTTT.

The rearrangement uses TRBV12-3 or TRBV12-4 and TRBJ2-7; D is unclear. Trimming pared 6 bases from V and 3 bases from J, leaving 12 bases between. CDR3 size: 13 residues. This CDR3 is CASSPAASYEQYF. The CDR3 DNA reads as TGTGCCAGCAGCCCCGCGGCCAGCTACGAGCAGTACTTC.

This CDR3 reads CASSHFITSYEQYF. The CDR3 region has the DNA TGTGCCAGCAGCCATTTTATAACTTCCTACGAGCAGTACTTC. V gene TRBV7-2 combines with J gene TRBJ2-7; D is ambiguous. The V end lost 5 bases, the J end lost 1 base, and 12 bases lay between the germline ends. This CDR3 has 14 amino acids. Germline CDR1 reads SGHTA; CDR2 reads FQGNSA.

Note on this clonotype: A read error may account for a junction end that differs from germline. The chain recombines TRBV7-9 with TRBJ1-4; a possible D gene is TRBD1 (5 bases). This CDR3 has 15 amino acids. In germline, CDR1 is SEHNR, CDR2 FQNEAQ (reference sequence). CDR3 sequence: CVSSLGDSPREKLFF. As DNA, the CDR3 is TGTGTCAGCAGCTTAGGAGACAGCCCCCGGGAAAAACTGTTTTTT.

CDR3 in DNA: TGTGCCAGCAGTTATGGTGGCAATAAGCAGTACTTC. This codes for CASSYGGNKQYF. The chain has TRBV6-5 and TRBJ2-5; no firm D call. The germline V and J ends were trimmed by 3 bases and 11 bases, with 13 bases remaining between them. The V gene's germline CDR1 is MNHEY and CDR2 SVGAGI. The CDR3 runs to 12 residues.

The J gene is TRBJ2-1, the V gene TRBV28; D is unclear. Germline lookup yields CDR1 MDHEN and CDR2 SYDVKM. Deletions cut 6 bases from V and 0 bases from J, with 9 bases between. The length of the CDR3 is 14 residues. CDR3 in amino acids: CASRGRSSYNEQFF. CDR3 coding DNA: TGTGCCAGCAGGGGCAGGAGCTCCTACAATGAGCAGTTCTTC.

This clonotype was detected only a few times. This rearrangement joins TRBV9 to TRBJ2-4; the match to TRBD1 covers 7 bases. Germline V lookup: CDR1 SGDLS, CDR2 YYNGEE. The CDR3 length is 16 residues. Germline trimming cut 3 bases from V and 0 bases from J; bases unmatched to any gene: 6. In nucleotides, the CDR3 is TGTGCCAGCAGCGGCCGGGACAGCCTAGCCAAAAACATTCAGTACTTC. Translated: CASSGRDSLAKNIQYF.

CDR3 amino acids: CASSLSGGRSPLHF. CDR3 bases: TGTGCCAGCAGTTTATCGGGAGGCAGGTCACCCCTCCACTTT. The rearrangement uses TRBV12-3 or TRBV12-4 and TRBJ1-6; D gene unclear. Deletions cut 2 bases from V and 10 bases from J, with 12 bases between. The CDR3 consists of 14 residues.

Only one count was recorded for this clonotype. V usage is TRBV5-1 and J usage is TRBJ2-5; 10 positions agree with TRBD2. J was trimmed by 1 base and V by 4 bases; bases with no gene match: 7. The CDR3 contains 16 residues. Germline V gene data show CDR1 as SGHRS and CDR2 as YFSETQ. Written as DNA, the CDR3 is TGCGCCAGCAGCCTCGGGACTAGCGCCATCCAAGAGACCCAGTACTTC. It encodes CASSLGTSAIQETQYF.

The gene calls are TRBV12-3 or TRBV12-4 and TRBJ2-1, with 11 bases matching TRBD2. CDR3 length: 16 residues. V shed 5 bases, J shed 8 bases, and the junction held 11 bases outside the gene matches. CDR3 residues: CASSIRSGRALYEQFF. CDR3 coding DNA: TGTGCCAGCAGTATCCGTAGCGGGAGGGCCCTCTATGAGCAGTTCTTC.

The V gene is TRBV20-1, the J gene TRBJ2-7; either TRBD1 or TRBD2 may fit D (6 bases each). CDR1 and CDR2 from the germline V gene are DFQATT and SNEGSKA (reference sequence). Trimming took 0 bases from V and 2 from J, leaving 11 bases between them. This CDR3 has 14 residues. The CDR3 here is CSARDQGRPYEQYF. CDR3 in DNA: TGCAGTGCTAGAGATCAGGGGAGGCCCTACGAGCAGTACTTC.

The V gene is TRBV29-1, the J gene TRBJ1-5; no clear D. Trimming removed 7 bases from V and 1 base from J, with 5 bases in between. In germline, CDR1 is SQVTM, CDR2 ANQGSEA. The CDR3 covers 11 residues. The CDR3 sequence: CSATSNQPQHF. In DNA, the CDR3 is TGCAGCGCGACCAGCAATCAGCCCCAGCATTTT.

This clonotype has a handful of counts. The chain links TRBV4-2 to TRBJ2-7; 12 positions agree with TRBD2. Trimming removed 4 bases from V and 1 base from J; junction bases left unmatched: 8. The CDR3 has 17 amino acids. CDR1 is LGHNA, CDR2 YNFKEQ, per germline. DNA for the CDR3: TGTGCCAGCAGCCCCGGCGCTAGCGGGAGGGTATCCTACGAGCAGTACTTC. This codes for CASSPGASGRVSYEQYF.

The chain links TRBV4-3 to TRBJ2-3; D is perhaps TRBD2 (6 bases). In germline, CDR1 is LGHNA, CDR2 YSLEER. This CDR3 spans 17 amino acids. V lost 4 bases to trimming and J lost 1 base, with 18 bases between them. CDR3 sequence reads: CASSLAVSQFGTDTQYF. The CDR3, as DNA: TGCGCCAGCAGCCTAGCGGTGTCACAGTTCGGCACAGATACGCAGTATTTT.

The chain carries TRBV6-5 and TRBJ2-1; D is undetermined. V gave up 5 bases and J gave up 3 bases, with 8 bases separating them. Germline-derived CDR1 and CDR2 are MNHEY and SVGAGI. The CDR3 is made up of 13 amino acids. CDR3 DNA: TGTGCCAGCAGTAAAAGCATCTACAATGAGCAGTTCTTC. It encodes CASSKSIYNEQFF.